Given below is one TCR beta chain in context. Peripheral blood genomic DNA, not sorted cells or RNA, was the template. The CDR3 has 12 amino acids. Germline lookup yields CDR1 SEHNR and CDR2 FQNEAQ (reference sequence). V shed 7 bases and J shed 10 bases, with 16 bases lying between them. The data are from a study of T cell repertoires in aging, cancer and after chemotherapy. Whole-study context: Pre- and post-chemotherapy samples were paired from glioblastoma patients treated with temozolomide-based therapy.

Rearranged V-D-J TRB sequences were amplified with a mixed TRB-A/B primer pool. TCRdb re-derived calls from the multiplex PCR reads in MiXCR, one entry per CDR3 protein. This sample has roughly 1,500 distinct CDR3 sequences; 21% occur once, and the top ten carry 40% to 55%. The V call is TRBV7-9, the J call TRBJ1-1; a weak D match, TRBD1 (5 bases). The sample consisted of blood. This clonotype originated in a human donor with a solid tumor. The CDR3 loop is CASNLNQGAAFF. CDR3 DNA: TGTGCCAGCAACCTAAATCAGGGTGCAGCTTTCTTT.